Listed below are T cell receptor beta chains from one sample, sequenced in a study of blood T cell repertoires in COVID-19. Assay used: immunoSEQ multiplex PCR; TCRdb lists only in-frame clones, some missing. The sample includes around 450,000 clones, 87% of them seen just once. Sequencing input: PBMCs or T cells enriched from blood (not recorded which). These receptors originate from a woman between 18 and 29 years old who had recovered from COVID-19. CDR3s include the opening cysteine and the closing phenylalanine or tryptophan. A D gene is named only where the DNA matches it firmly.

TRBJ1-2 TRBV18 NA CASSQDTPYGYTF
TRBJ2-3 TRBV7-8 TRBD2 CASSARLAGGGGDTQYF
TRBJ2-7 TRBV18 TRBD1 CASSQGSPGGNDEQYF
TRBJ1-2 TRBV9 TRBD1 CASSPRDRAPYGYTF
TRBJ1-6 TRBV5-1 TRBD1 CASSRGTGSRNSPLHF
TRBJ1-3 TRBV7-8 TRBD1 CASQGQAGNTIYF
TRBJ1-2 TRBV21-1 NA CASSKRKPGVILGQSTFNYGYTF
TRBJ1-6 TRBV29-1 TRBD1 CSVGGQGDNSPLHF
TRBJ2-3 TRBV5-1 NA CASSLDRVADTQYF
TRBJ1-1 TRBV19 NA CATRSLLVNTEAFF
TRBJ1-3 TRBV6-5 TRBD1 CASNHGQENTIYF
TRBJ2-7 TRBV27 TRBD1 CASSPRTGHEQYF
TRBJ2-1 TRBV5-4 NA CASSRDWGDEQFF
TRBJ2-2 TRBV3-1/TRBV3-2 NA CASSRPGATNTGELFF
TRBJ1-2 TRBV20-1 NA CSAHSGGYTF
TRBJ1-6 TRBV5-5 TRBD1 CASSLRVPGQIYSPLHF
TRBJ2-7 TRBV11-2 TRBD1 CASSRDRDYEQYF
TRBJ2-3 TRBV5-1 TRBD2 CASSLASGADTQYF
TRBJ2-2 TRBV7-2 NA CASSLGWRPGRTGELFF
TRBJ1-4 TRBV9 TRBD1 CASSNRDRGEKLFF